This entry lists 10 T cell receptor beta chains sequenced from one sample in a study of T cell responses to AZD1222 COVID-19 vaccine. Profiling relied on immunoSEQ multiplex PCR, and the TCRdb table lists in-frame clones only, not all of them. The sample has approximately 85,000 clones; around 85% are singletons. The sequencing used peripheral blood, collected on day 0 of AZD1222 vaccination. These receptors all stem from an adult in good health.

The rearrangement joins TRBV6-2 or TRBV6-3 to TRBJ1-1; 11 bases agree with TRBD1. Looked up from germline, CDR1 is MNHEY and CDR2 is SVGEGT. This CDR3 has 15 residues. The V segment lost 4 bases and the J segment 5 bases; nucleotides outside the gene matches: 6. The CDR3 is CASSSHGTGGTEAFF. The CDR3 bases are TGTGCCAGCAGTTCACACGGGACAGGGGGAACTGAAGCTTTCTTT.

This clone was seen a few times. The chain is built from TRBV7-9 and TRBJ2-7; a possible D gene is TRBD1 (5 bases). There are 12 residues in the CDR3. The ends were cut back, 0 bases at V and 5 bases at J, with 5 bases in the middle. Germline V gene sequence: CDR1 SEHNR, CDR2 FQNEAQ (reference sequence). Here the CDR3 DNA reads TGTGCCAGCAGCTTAGCGACAGACGAGCAGTACTTC. Translated, it gives CASSLATDEQYF.

The J gene is TRBJ2-2, the V gene TRBV5-1; D not resolved. The ends were cut back, 4 bases at V and 1 base at J, with 8 bases in the middle. The CDR3 is made up of 14 amino acids. Germline V gene lookup returns CDR1 SGHRS and CDR2 YFSETQ. CDR3 region: CASSPPLNTGELFF. The CDR3 region has the DNA TGCGCCAGCAGCCCTCCCCTGAACACCGGGGAGCTGTTTTTT. The whole variable domain, filled in from reference TRBV5-1 and TRBJ2-2, reads KAGVTQTPRYLIKTRGQQVTLSCSPISGHRSVSWYQQTPGQGLQFLFEYFSETQRNKGNFPGRFSGRQFSNSRSEMNVSTLELGDSALYLCASSPPLNTGELFFGEGSRLTVL.

The rearrangement links TRBV7-2 to TRBJ1-2, with a weak D call TRBD1 (6 bases). The CDR3 extends over 14 amino acids. Trimming pared 4 bases from V and 2 bases from J, leaving 11 bases between. CDR1 SGHTA and CDR2 FQGNSA come from the germline V gene. This chain's CDR3 is CASSSRGGNYGYTF. The CDR3 DNA follows: TGTGCCAGCAGCTCCCGAGGGGGAAACTATGGCTACACCTTC.

The chain couples TRBV14 to TRBJ1-4, with D possibly matching TRBD1 (5 bases). Between the trimmed V and J ends, which lost 1 base and 7 bases, there was a span of 7 bases. Germline CDR1 SGHDN, CDR2 FVKESK. CDR3 size: 13 residues. CDR3 amino acids: CASSQGQPEKLFF. The CDR3 DNA reads TGTGCCAGCAGCCAAGGACAGCCTGAAAAACTGTTTTTT.

The CDR3 sequence is CASSSDRDYEQYF. The CDR3 bases are TGTGCCAGCAGCTCTGACAGGGACTACGAGCAGTACTTC. The chain couples TRBV11-1 to TRBJ2-7; 7 bases agree with TRBD1. The V gene's germline CDR1 is SGHAT and CDR2 FQDESV (reference sequence). The length of the CDR3 is 13 residues. Trimming at V came to 4 bases and at J to 3 bases, leaving 3 bases not matched to a gene.

J is TRBJ2-7 and V is TRBV6-5, with TRBD1 matching over 7 bases. Germline loops: CDR1 MNHEY, CDR2 SVGAGI. The CDR3 length is 15 residues. The V segment lost 2 bases and the J segment 4 bases; nucleotides outside the gene matches: 8. The CDR3 protein is CASSYQRTGNYEQYF. CDR3 nucleotide sequence: TGTGCCAGCAGTTACCAAAGGACAGGTAATTACGAGCAGTACTTC.

In its sample, this clone was seen once. The genes are TRBV3-1 (or the pseudogene TRBV3-2) and TRBJ2-3; 10 nucleotides align to TRBD2. The CDR3 sequence is 15 residues long. CDR1 and CDR2 from the germline V gene are LGHDT and YNNKEL (reference sequence). After removal of 4 bases from V and 5 bases from J, the junction contained 6 bases not matched to a gene. As DNA, the CDR3 is TGTGCCAGCAGCCTGAGCGGGGGGGAGGGAGATACGCAGTATTTT. Translating it yields CASSLSGGEGDTQYF.

In this sample, this clone turned up a few times. The CDR3 sequence: CASSSTGQGGGTEAFF. The CDR3 nucleotides are TGCGCCAGCAGCTCTACAGGACAGGGAGGGGGCACTGAAGCTTTCTTT. V usage is TRBV5-1 and J usage is TRBJ1-1; 8 bases are a match to TRBD1. In germline, CDR1 is SGHRS, CDR2 YFSETQ. The CDR3 consists of 16 residues. After removal of 3 bases from V and 4 bases from J, the junction contained 11 bases not matched to a gene.

This chain joins TRBV4-3 and TRBJ2-7; D possibly matches TRBD1 or TRBD2 (5 bases each). Per germline, CDR1 LGHNA and CDR2 YSLEER. V shed 3 bases and J shed 1 base, with 16 bases lying between them. The CDR3 covers 16 residues. Here the CDR3 reads CASSQFPLEGSYEQYF. In DNA form, the CDR3 reads TGCGCCAGCAGCCAGTTCCCTCTAGAGGGGTCCTACGAGCAGTACTTC.